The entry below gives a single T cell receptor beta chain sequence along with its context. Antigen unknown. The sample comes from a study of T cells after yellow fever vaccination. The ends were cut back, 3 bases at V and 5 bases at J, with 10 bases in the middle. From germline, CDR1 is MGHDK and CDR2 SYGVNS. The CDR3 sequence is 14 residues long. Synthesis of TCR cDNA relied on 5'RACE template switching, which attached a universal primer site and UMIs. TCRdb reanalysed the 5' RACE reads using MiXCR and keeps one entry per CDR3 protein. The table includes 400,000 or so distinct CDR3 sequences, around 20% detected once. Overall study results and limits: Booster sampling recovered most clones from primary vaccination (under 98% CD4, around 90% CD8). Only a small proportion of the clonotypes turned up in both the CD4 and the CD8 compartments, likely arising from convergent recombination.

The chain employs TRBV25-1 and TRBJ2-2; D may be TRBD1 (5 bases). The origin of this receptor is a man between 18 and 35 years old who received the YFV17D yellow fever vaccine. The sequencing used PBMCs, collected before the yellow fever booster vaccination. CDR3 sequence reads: CASSESGATGELFF. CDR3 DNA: TGTGCCAGCAGTGAGAGTGGGGCAACCGGGGAGCTGTTTTTT.